The 17 T cell receptor beta chains presented below share a single source sample, sequenced in a study of blood T cell repertoires in COVID-19. Only in-frame clones appear in the TCRdb table, and some are missing; sequencing was by immunoSEQ multiplex PCR. This table holds about 280,000 clones, approximately 90% found once. Specimen: PBMCs or T cells enriched from blood (not recorded which). The receptors come from a woman in her twenties or thirties with acute COVID-19.

This clone has a handful of counts. V gene TRBV7-8 combines with J gene TRBJ1-5; maybe TRBD1 (6 bases). The CDR3 loop spans 13 amino acids. V lost 1 base and J lost 5, with 6 bases in between. Germline CDR1 and CDR2: SGHVS and FQNEAQ. CDR3 sequence reads: CASSLGQDQPQHF. The CDR3 nucleotides are TGTGCCAGCAGCTTAGGACAGGATCAGCCCCAGCATTTT.

The genes are TRBV7-3 and TRBJ2-4; TRBD1 might be the D (6 bases). V lost 4 bases and J 8 bases, leaving 15 bases between the germline ends. From germline, CDR1 is SGHTA and CDR2 FQGTGA. The CDR3 has 14 residues. This CDR3 reads CASSSRTAPDIQYF. The CDR3 DNA is TGTGCCAGCAGCTCTCGGACAGCGCCTGACATTCAGTACTTC.

The CDR3 reads CASSSPAGSSYNEQFF. As DNA, the CDR3 is TGTGCCAGTAGTTCCCCAGCGGGGAGCTCCTACAATGAGCAGTTCTTC. The chain couples TRBV19 to TRBJ2-1; TRBD2 matches 7 bases. CDR3 length equals 16 residues. The V and J ends lost 5 bases and 0 bases, in that order; junction bases with no gene match: 7. Germline-derived CDR1 and CDR2 are LNHDA and SQIVND (reference sequence). Combining the CDR3 with reference TRBV19 and TRBJ2-1 gives the whole variable domain DGGITQSPKYLFRKEGQNVTLSCEQNLNHDAMYWYRQDPGQGLRLIYYSQIVNDFQKGDIAEGYSVSREKKESFPLTVTSAQKNPTAFYLCASSSPAGSSYNEQFFGPGTRLTVL.

The V and J genes are TRBV27 and TRBJ2-1, with TRBD2 matching over 7 bases. The germline gives CDR1 MNHEY, CDR2 SMNVEV (reference sequence). With 0 bases clipped from V and 0 bases from J, the junction kept 5 bases outside the gene matches. The CDR3 extends over 17 amino acids. The CDR3 sequence is CASSLSHGRSSYNEQFF. The CDR3, as DNA: TGTGCCAGCAGTTTATCGCACGGGAGGTCCTCCTACAATGAGCAGTTCTTC.

This sequence joins TRBV10-3 and TRBJ2-7; the match to TRBD1 covers 7 bases. V shed 4 bases, J shed 5 bases, and the junction held 5 bases outside the gene matches. Germline CDR1 reads ENHRY; CDR2 reads SYGVKD. The length of the CDR3 is 13 residues. CDR3 sequence reads: CAISGTQGNEQYF. The CDR3 nucleotides are TGTGCCATCAGTGGAACACAGGGGAACGAGCAGTACTTC.

Note on this clone: An end of the junction does not agree with germline; a read error may underlie this. The chain has TRBV7-9 and TRBJ2-2; tentative D call: TRBD1 (6 bases). Germline V gene lookup returns CDR1 SEHNR and CDR2 FQNEAQ (reference sequence). There are 15 residues in the CDR3. Here the CDR3 reads CASTLARRGGGELFF. Written as DNA, the CDR3 is TGTGCCAGCACCTTAGCCCGCAGGGGCGGCGGGGAGCTGTTTTTT.

The J gene is TRBJ2-3, the V gene TRBV7-9; perhaps TRBD1 as D (6 bases). Trimming took off 5 bases at V and 6 bases at J, with 15 bases between the two ends. CDR1 and CDR2 (germline): SEHNR, FQNEAQ (reference sequence). This CDR3 region has 14 residues. The CDR3 region is CASSKGQITDTQYF. The CDR3 DNA is TGTGCCAGCAGCAAGGGACAAATCACCGATACGCAGTATTTT.

The genes are TRBV19 and TRBJ2-2, with 10 bases identical to TRBD1. Germline-derived CDR1 and CDR2 are LNHDA and SQIVND (reference sequence). This CDR3 comprises 16 residues. Trimming at V came to 4 bases and at J to 4 bases, leaving 6 bases not matched to a gene. In DNA form, the CDR3 reads TGTGCCAGTAGTACTAGACAGGGGGCGCTCACCGGGGAGCTGTTTTTT. Amino acids: CASSTRQGALTGELFF.

This chain uses TRBV3-1 (or the pseudogene TRBV3-2) with TRBJ2-7; 7 nucleotides line up with TRBD1. This CDR3 region has 16 residues. CDR1 is LGHDT and CDR2 is YNNKEL in the germline V gene (reference sequence). Germline trimming cut 4 bases from V and 0 bases from J; bases unmatched to any gene: 9. Here the CDR3 reads CASSPAQGVGSYEQYF. The DNA for the CDR3 is TGTGCCAGCAGCCCCGCCCAGGGGGTCGGCTCCTACGAGCAGTACTTC.

The genes are TRBV28 and TRBJ1-5; D not certain. Germline V gives CDR1 MDHEN, CDR2 SYDVKM. The CDR3 consists of 15 residues. The ends were cut back, 10 bases at V and 0 bases at J, with 16 bases in the middle. Here the CDR3 reads CATLGWSNSNQPQHF. The CDR3 bases are TGTGCCACCCTTGGGTGGAGCAATAGCAATCAGCCCCAGCATTTT.

V is TRBV7-2 and J is TRBJ2-7; D is ambiguous. Germline assignment: CDR1 SGHTA and CDR2 FQGNSA. The CDR3 spans 15 residues. Between the trimmed V and J ends, which lost 5 bases and 2 bases, there was a span of 16 bases. The CDR3 reads CASSLRPGSTYEQYF. The CDR3 DNA reads TGTGCCAGCAGCCTAAGACCAGGTTCAACCTACGAGCAGTACTTC. Together with reference TRBV7-2 and TRBJ2-7, the CDR3 gives the full variable domain: GAGVSQSPSNKVTEKGKDVELRCDPISGHTALYWYRQSLGQGLEFLIYFQGNSAPDKSGLPSDRFSAERTGGSVSTLTIQRTQQEDSAVYLCASSLRPGSTYEQYFGPGTRLTVT.

The chain employs TRBV4-1 and TRBJ2-7; D unclear. V lost 1 base and J 0 bases, leaving 13 bases between the germline ends. CDR1 MGHRA and CDR2 YSYEKL come from the germline V gene. This CDR3 region has 16 residues. CDR3 coding DNA: TGCGCCAGCAGCCAAGTCGCGTTTTCCACCTCCTACGAGCAGTACTTC. Residues: CASSQVAFSTSYEQYF.

As regards this clone: The same CDR3 arises from other DNA sequences in this sample as well. The V and J genes are TRBV7-9 and TRBJ1-2; 7 bases line up with TRBD1. V trimming: 5 bases; J trimming: 0 bases; junction bases outside the gene matches: 3. Germline V lookup: CDR1 SEHNR, CDR2 FQNEAQ (reference sequence). The CDR3 is 14 amino acids. This CDR3 reads CASSLGQTNYGYTF. DNA of the CDR3: TGTGCCAGCAGCCTGGGACAGACTAACTATGGCTACACCTTC.

This clone was seen just once. V and J are TRBV7-8 and TRBJ2-2, with 8 bases aligning to TRBD1. V trimming: 2 bases; J trimming: 5 bases; junction bases outside the gene matches: 7. Germline V gene data show CDR1 as SGHVS and CDR2 as FQNEAQ. The CDR3 contains 16 residues. The CDR3 reads CASSLFSTGGTGELFF. In DNA, the CDR3 is TGTGCCAGCAGCTTATTCAGCACAGGGGGGACCGGGGAGCTGTTTTTT.

The chain is built from TRBV28 and TRBJ2-3; 10 bases fit TRBD1. Germline CDR1 is MDHEN and CDR2 is SYDVKM. The trim removed 7 bases at V and 5 bases at J, leaving 12 bases unmatched. The CDR3 sequence is 16 residues long. CDR3 DNA sequence: TGTGCCAGCATCCCGTACCGACAGGGGGCGGGAGATACGCAGTATTTT. It is translated as CASIPYRQGAGDTQYF.

V is TRBV28 and J is TRBJ2-3, with D hard to call. Germline CDR1 and CDR2: MDHEN and SYDVKM. The length of the CDR3 is 15 residues. Trimming removed 3 bases at V and 1 base at J, with 11 bases between. This CDR3 is CASSFTQARTDTQYF. DNA of the CDR3: TGTGCCAGCAGTTTTACGCAGGCCCGCACAGATACGCAGTATTTT. Full variable domain (missing parts from reference TRBV28 and TRBJ2-3): DVKVTQSSRYLVKRTGEKVFLECVQDMDHENMFWYRQDPGLGLRLIYFSYDVKMKEKGDIPEGYSVSREKKERFSLILESASTNQTSMYLCASSFTQARTDTQYFGPGTRLTVL.

CDR3 nucleotide sequence: TGTGCCAGCAGCTGGACTAGGATCGAGACAGATACGCAGTATTTT. This translates into CASSWTRIETDTQYF. This chain connects TRBV11-2 to TRBJ2-3; the match to TRBD2 covers 7 bases. V shed 4 bases, J shed 3 bases, and the junction held 7 bases outside the gene matches. The CDR3 has 15 residues. Germline assignment: CDR1 SGHAT and CDR2 FQNNGV. The full variable domain, with the rest looked up from reference TRBV11-2 and TRBJ2-3, is EAGVAQSPRYKIIEKRQSVAFWCNPISGHATLYWYQQILGQGPKLLIQFQNNGVVDDSQLPKDRFSAERLKGVDSTLKIQPAKLEDSAVYLCASSWTRIETDTQYFGPGTRLTVL.